The 28 T cell receptor beta chains listed next were all sequenced from one sample in a study of blood T cells in healthy people across ages. The use of a sample-barcoded 5' primer and a J-beta primer mix characterized a second PCR of roughly 6 to 11 cycles. TCRdb independently ran MiXCR on the 5' RACE reads; one entry per CDR3 protein. The top ten hold approximately 19% of the sample, which has 920,000 or so distinct CDR3 sequences, under 55% seen once. Sequences were obtained from blood. The receptors stem from a woman aged 55-69 years in good health.

This clonotype has only a few counts. This rearrangement joins TRBV20-1 to TRBJ2-1; possibly TRBD2 for D (5 bases). The CDR3 is 13 residues long. Germline CDR1 is DFQATT and CDR2 is SNEGSKA (reference sequence). V lost 0 bases, J lost 10 bases, and 13 bases lay in between. CDR3: CSARDPRGGEQFF. CDR3 DNA: TGCAGTGCTAGAGATCCCCGAGGAGGCGAGCAGTTCTTC.

Comments on this clonotype: A much bigger clone sits one base away, suggesting this may be a read error. The V and J genes are TRBV27 and TRBJ2-6; TRBD2 is a possible D gene (6 bases). Trimming left V 5 bases short and J 12 bases short, with 17 bases between. CDR3 size: 14 residues. CDR1 is MNHEY and CDR2 is SMNVEV in the germline V gene (reference sequence). CDR3 sequence: CASSVWGVGSVLTF. CDR3 in DNA: TGTGCCAGCAGTGTATGGGGGGTGGGTTCCGTCCTGACTTTC.

V and J are TRBV5-5 and TRBJ1-1; D unclear. Deletions cut 2 bases from V and 6 bases from J, with 11 bases between. CDR1 and CDR2 from the germline V gene are SGHKS and YYEKEE (reference sequence). The CDR3 is 13 residues long. Here the CDR3 DNA reads TGTGCCAGCAGCTTAATAGCGTTAGCTGAAGCTTTCTTT. It specifies CASSLIALAEAFF.

This chain links TRBV1 with TRBJ1-2; the tabulated D call, TRBD1, remains unverified against the DNA. TRBV1 is termed a pseudogene. The CDR3 totals 15 residues. Here the CDR3 DNA reads TGCAGCGCCCCCAGGGGCCAACTAGTTAACTATGGCTACACCTTC. Translated, it gives CSAPRGQLVNYGYTF.

This clonotype has only a few counts. The CDR3: CASSPKTGSNTGELFF. The CDR3 DNA reads as TGTGCCAGCTCACCTAAGACAGGGAGTAACACCGGGGAGCTGTTTTTT. The gene calls are TRBV18 and TRBJ2-2, with TRBD1 matching over 7 bases. This CDR3 is built from 16 residues. Trimming removed 3 bases from V and 2 bases from J; junction bases left unmatched: 6. Germline V gene lookup returns CDR1 KGHSH and CDR2 LQKENI.

The table lists this clonotype with a few counts. The chain employs TRBV7-3 and TRBJ2-7; TRBD2 matches 12 bases. This CDR3 is built from 16 residues. CDR1 and CDR2 from the germline V gene are SGHTA and FQGTGA. The V segment lost 2 bases and the J segment 3 bases; nucleotides outside the gene matches: 5. In DNA, the CDR3 is TGTGCCAGCAGCTTAGAGGCGACTAGCGGGAGCTACGAGCAGTACTTC. As protein: CASSLEATSGSYEQYF.

This chain uses TRBV4-1 with TRBJ2-5; no clear D gene. Trimming took 3 bases from V and 4 from J, leaving 12 bases between them. CDR3 length: 14 amino acids. Germline CDR1 MGHRA, CDR2 YSYEKL. CDR3 bases: TGCGCCAGCAGCCATCGGGCGCGCGGAGAGACCCAGTACTTC. This gives the protein CASSHRARGETQYF.

This clonotype turned up a few times. This chain uses TRBV19 with TRBJ2-7; 8 bases line up with TRBD1. This CDR3 contains 15 residues. Germline V gene sequence: CDR1 LNHDA, CDR2 SQIVND (reference sequence). V lost 4 bases and J lost 0; bases outside the gene matches: 5. The CDR3 region has the DNA TGTGCCAGTAGTACGGGGACAGGAAGCTCCTACGAGCAGTACTTC. This encodes CASSTGTGSSYEQYF.

The sample holds a few counts of this clonotype. The chain is built from TRBV9 and TRBJ2-2; D tentatively reads TRBD1 or TRBD2 (5 bases each). The V gene's germline CDR1 is SGDLS and CDR2 YYNGEE. With 3 bases removed from V and 4 bases from J, the gap between germline ends came to 13 bases. The CDR3 runs to 15 residues. The DNA for the CDR3 is TGTGCCAGCAGCGCCAGGGACCTTTCCACCGGGGAGCTGTTTTTT. It translates to CASSARDLSTGELFF.

The rearrangement uses TRBV5-1 and TRBJ2-5; TRBD2 might be the D (6 bases). The CDR3 contains 17 residues. Germline CDR1 SGHRS, CDR2 YFSETQ. Trimming removed 0 bases from V and 4 bases from J, with 19 bases in between. CDR3 in amino acids: CASSLGWTPRGAETQYF. The CDR3 DNA reads as TGCGCCAGCAGCTTGGGGTGGACACCGCGCGGGGCAGAGACCCAGTACTTC.

The chain uses TRBV29-1 and TRBJ1-1, with 7 bases fitting TRBD1. The V and J ends lost 6 bases and 7 bases, in that order; junction bases with no gene match: 14. This CDR3 spans 14 amino acids. The germline gives CDR1 SQVTM, CDR2 ANQGSEA. The CDR3 bases are TGCAGCGTCCAAAACCCCAACCGGGACAGTGAAGCTTTCTTT. Amino acid sequence: CSVQNPNRDSEAFF.

Only a few counts were recorded for this clonotype. The chain carries TRBV27 and TRBJ2-7; D may be TRBD2 (5 bases). The CDR3 length is 17 residues. Trimming removed 5 bases at V and 5 bases at J, with 25 bases between. The germline CDR1 and CDR2 sequences are MNHEY and SMNVEV (reference sequence). CDR3 sequence (DNA): TGTGCCAGCAGTCCCTTGCCCGTCGAGGGTTGGATCCACGAGCAGTACTTC. Its translation: CASSPLPVEGWIHEQYF.

There are a few counts of this clonotype. The rearrangement links TRBV20-1 to TRBJ2-7; D is unresolved. The CDR3 is 11 residues long. From germline, CDR1 is DFQATT and CDR2 SNEGSKA (reference sequence). V lost 2 bases, J lost 9 bases, and 11 bases lay in between. Here the CDR3 DNA reads TGCAGTGCTAGAACTACCCTGGTGCAGTACTTC. Protein: CSARTTLVQYF.

The chain employs TRBV27 and TRBJ2-6; a possible D gene is TRBD2 (6 bases). Trimming removed 6 bases from V and 1 base from J, with 13 bases in between. There are 16 residues in the CDR3. The germline V gene encodes CDR1 MNHEY and CDR2 SMNVEV (reference sequence). CDR3 in DNA: TGTGCCAGCAGAGGAATGGGAGGATCTGGGGCCAACGTCCTGACTTTC. Translating it yields CASRGMGGSGANVLTF.

The chain employs TRBV6-1 and TRBJ2-4; unclear D gene. This CDR3 spans 15 amino acids. Germline assignment: CDR1 MNHNS and CDR2 SASEGT. Trimming took off 4 bases at V and 7 bases at J, with 17 bases between the two ends. Here the CDR3 reads CASSGGLVGLNIQYF. Here the CDR3 DNA reads TGTGCCAGCAGTGGCGGCCTTGTTGGGTTGAACATTCAGTACTTC.

The CDR3 loop reads CSVGVTGNEQYF. DNA for the CDR3: TGCAGCGTTGGGGTGACAGGCAATGAGCAGTACTTC. The rearrangement joins TRBV29-1 to TRBJ2-1, with a possible D match to TRBD1 (6 bases). The J call may not be correct, given that the DNA end is closer to TRBJ2-7. CDR1 and CDR2 (germline): SQVTM, ANQGSEA. The CDR3 spans 12 residues.

The J gene is TRBJ2-7, the V gene TRBV11-2, with 8 bases fitting TRBD2. The CDR3 has 19 residues. The junction had 20 bases not matched to a gene; V was cut back by 0 bases and J by 7 bases. In germline, CDR1 is SGHAT, CDR2 FQNNGV. CDR3 coding DNA: TGTGCCAGCAGCTTAGATCTCGAGGGCCCTAGCGGGTTTCTAAATGAGCAGTACTTC. Protein product: CASSLDLEGPSGFLNEQYF.

This clonotype was detected ten times or more. V is TRBV12-3 or TRBV12-4 and J is TRBJ2-7; D call uncertain. The V end lost 4 bases, the J end lost 4 bases, and 5 bases lay between the germline ends. The CDR3 runs 11 residues. The CDR3 loop reads CASSSGYEQYF. CDR3 coding DNA: TGTGCCAGCAGTTCCGGGTACGAGCAGTACTTC.

V gene TRBV7-9 combines with J gene TRBJ1-1, with D hard to call. Trimming left V 9 bases short and J 2 bases short, with 16 bases between. The CDR3 has 14 amino acids. Germline V lookup: CDR1 SEHNR, CDR2 FQNEAQ (reference sequence). For the CDR3, the DNA is TGTGCCAGTCTTACCTCCGGGGTTAACACTGAAGCTTTCTTT. It specifies CASLTSGVNTEAFF.

This clonotype has only one observation. The genes are TRBV27 and TRBJ2-1; 7 positions agree with TRBD2. Germline-derived CDR1 and CDR2 are MNHEY and SMNVEV (reference sequence). The CDR3 contains 15 residues. V was clipped by 5 bases and J by 13 bases; unmatched bases: 17. CDR3 DNA sequence: TGTGCCAGCAGTGCAACGGGGCGGGAGAGAGAGACCCAGTTCTTC. Its translation: CASSATGRERETQFF.

This clonotype appeared a few times. The gene calls are TRBV6-6 and TRBJ2-7; tentative D call: TRBD2 (6 bases). Trimming removed 7 bases from V and 3 bases from J, with 13 bases in between. CDR1 is MNHNY, CDR2 SVGAGI, per germline (reference sequence). The CDR3 spans 13 residues. The CDR3 loop is CASKPLGGYEQYF. CDR3 DNA sequence: TGTGCCAGCAAACCGTTGGGAGGCTACGAGCAGTACTTC.

The rearrangement links TRBV11-3 to TRBJ2-7; 10 bases fit TRBD1. With V trimmed by 5 bases and J by 6 bases, 7 bases remained unmatched. Germline values: CDR1 SGHNT, CDR2 YENEEA. CDR3 size: 14 residues. DNA for the CDR3: TGTGCCAGCAGCCCGGACAGGGGGAGAACCGAGCAGTACTTC. Translating gives CASSPDRGRTEQYF.

The chain recombines TRBV2 with TRBJ1-6; D perhaps matches TRBD1 (6 bases). V dropped 6 bases and J dropped 8 bases, with 11 bases sitting between them. The germline V gene has CDR1 SNHLY and CDR2 FYNNEI. The CDR3 covers 13 residues. The CDR3 sequence is CASRGGRDSPLHF. The CDR3 coding sequence is TGTGCCAGCAGAGGGGGGCGAGATTCACCCCTCCACTTT. Based on the CDR3 plus reference TRBV2 and TRBJ1-6, the full variable domain is EPEVTQTPSHQVTQMGQEVILRCVPISNHLYFYWYRQILGQKVEFLVSFYNNEISEKSEIFDDQFSVERPDGSNFTLKIRSTKLEDSAMYFCASRGGRDSPLHFGNGTRLTVT.

The V and J genes are TRBV7-6 and TRBJ1-2, with a weak D call TRBD1 (5 bases). Germline V gives CDR1 SGHVS, CDR2 FNYEAQ. The ends were cut back, 0 bases at V and 4 bases at J, with 12 bases in the middle. This CDR3 has 15 residues. The CDR3 DNA sequence: TGTGCCAGCAGCTTAGCCCCCGGGGGACCCTATGGCTACACCTTC. This translates into CASSLAPGGPYGYTF. Based on the CDR3 plus reference TRBV7-6 and TRBJ1-2, the full variable domain is GAGVSQSPRYKVTKRGQDVALRCDPISGHVSLYWYRQALGQGPEFLTYFNYEAQQDKSGLPNDRFSAERPEGSISTLTIQRTEQRDSAMYRCASSLAPGGPYGYTFGSGTRLTVV.

In nucleotides, the CDR3 is TGTGCCAGCAGCCAAGATGGGCAGCAAGAGACCCAGTACTTC. This codes for CASSQDGQQETQYF. V and J are TRBV4-2 and TRBJ2-5; D gene ambiguous. Germline V gives CDR1 LGHNA, CDR2 YNFKEQ. V lost 0 bases and J 2 bases, leaving 7 bases between the germline ends. The CDR3 covers 14 residues.

This clonotype was recorded at least ten times. One junction end disagrees with the germline gene, perhaps due to a read error. This chain connects TRBV5-1 to TRBJ2-3, with 8 bases matching TRBD1. This CDR3 is 15 amino acids long. CDR1 and CDR2 from the germline V gene are SGHRS and YFSETQ. This CDR3 reads CASSPRTGSTDTQYF. CDR3 DNA sequence: TGTGCCAGCAGCCCCAGGACAGGGAGCACAGATACGCAGTATTTT.

The chain employs TRBV7-2 and TRBJ2-1; a weak D match, TRBD1 (6 bases). The germline V and J ends were trimmed by 2 bases and 1 base, with 12 bases remaining between them. The germline V gene encodes CDR1 SGHTA and CDR2 FQGNSA. The length of the CDR3 is 16 residues. DNA for the CDR3: TGTGCCAGCAGCTTAATTTGGGGGACATCCTACAATGAGCAGTTCTTC. Its protein product is CASSLIWGTSYNEQFF.

The J gene is TRBJ2-3, the V gene TRBV4-1; D remains unclear. In germline, CDR1 is MGHRA, CDR2 YSYEKL. V gave up 1 base and J gave up 3 bases, with 5 bases separating them. This CDR3 comprises 13 residues. The CDR3 protein is CASSQVITDTQYF. In DNA, the CDR3 is TGCGCCAGCAGCCAAGTGATTACAGATACGCAGTATTTT.